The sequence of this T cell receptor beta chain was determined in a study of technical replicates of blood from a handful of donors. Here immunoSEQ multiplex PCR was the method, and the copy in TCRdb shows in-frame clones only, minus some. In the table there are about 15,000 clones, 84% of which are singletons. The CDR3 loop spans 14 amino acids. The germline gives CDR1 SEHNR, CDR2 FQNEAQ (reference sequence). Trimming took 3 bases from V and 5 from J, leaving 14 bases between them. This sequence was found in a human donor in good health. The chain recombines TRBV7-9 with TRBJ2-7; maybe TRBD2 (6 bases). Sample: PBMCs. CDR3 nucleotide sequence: TGTGCCAGCAGCTTTACCGGGGGACTCGACGAGCAGTACTTC. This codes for CASSFTGGLDEQYF.